A single sample gave rise to the 16 T cell receptor beta chains below, sequenced in a study of identical twins. In TCRdb, the 5' RACE reads were re-called with MiXCR into one record per CDR3 protein. The sample records around 510,000 distinct CDR3 sequences, about 13% being singletons. These data were likewise used in another study, on yellow fever vaccine responses in identical twins.

Source material: CD4+ T cells sorted from blood. Receptor source: a woman between 18 and 29 years old in good health.

This clonotype has more than one count but fewer than ten. The V gene is TRBV28, the J gene TRBJ1-3; D is unresolved. Trimming removed 5 bases at V and 4 bases at J, with 18 bases between. Germline V gene sequence: CDR1 MDHEN, CDR2 SYDVKM. This CDR3 spans 16 amino acids. CDR3 in DNA: TGTGCCAGCAGTATCATAGACCCACACCCCGGAAACACCATATATTTT. This translates into CASSIIDPHPGNTIYF.

This clonotype was picked up a small number of times. This chain links TRBV3-1 with TRBJ2-7; D not certain. V was shortened by 5 bases and J by 3 bases, with 17 bases between the two germline ends. Germline CDR1 and CDR2: LGHDT and YNNKEL (reference sequence). This CDR3 has 15 residues. This chain's CDR3 is CASSARMDGYYEQYF. In DNA form, the CDR3 reads TGTGCCAGCAGCGCGAGAATGGACGGATACTACGAGCAGTACTTC.

This clonotype has just a few counts. One end of the junction is discordant with germline, which a read error may explain. The chain joins TRBV7-7 to TRBJ2-2; D ambiguous. The CDR3 loop spans 15 amino acids. Germline V gene sequence: CDR1 SSHAT, CDR2 FNYEAQ (reference sequence). The CDR3 bases are TGTGCTAGCAGCTTGGACGATAGCCCCACCGGGGAGCTGTTTTTT. Residues: CASSLDDSPTGELFF.

The table lists this clonotype with a few counts. The chain employs TRBV27 and TRBJ2-7; 10 nucleotides line up with TRBD1. The V gene's germline CDR1 is MNHEY and CDR2 SMNVEV (reference sequence). V gave up 6 bases and J gave up 5 bases; unmatched junction bases: 10. The CDR3 sequence is 15 residues long. The CDR3 region is CASSSAGDRGDEQYF. The CDR3 nucleotides read TGTGCCAGCAGCTCAGCCGGGGACAGGGGTGACGAGCAGTACTTC.

This clonotype was observed a handful of times. The rearrangement joins TRBV19 to TRBJ2-7; D not certain. Trimming took 3 bases from V and 2 from J, leaving 11 bases between them. The germline V gene has CDR1 LNHDA and CDR2 SQIVND (reference sequence). The CDR3 is made up of 14 amino acids. The CDR3, as DNA: TGTGCCAGTAGTATGCGAAACAGTCCCTACGAGCAGTACTTC. Encoded protein: CASSMRNSPYEQYF.

The genes are TRBV10-3 and TRBJ2-3, with 10 bases aligning to TRBD2. The CDR3 is made up of 14 amino acids. CDR1 ENHRY and CDR2 SYGVKD come from the germline V gene. With 9 bases clipped from V and 3 bases from J, the junction kept 6 bases outside the gene matches. The CDR3 sequence: CAIGQREGTDTQYF. The CDR3 region has the DNA TGTGCCATAGGGCAGCGGGAGGGGACAGATACGCAGTATTTT.

This clonotype was picked up a small number of times. The chain recombines TRBV20-1 with TRBJ2-7; 9 nucleotides line up with TRBD1. The germline gives CDR1 DFQATT, CDR2 SNEGSKA (reference sequence). V shed 5 bases, J shed 6 bases, and the junction held 8 bases outside the gene matches. The CDR3 loop spans 13 amino acids. The CDR3 nucleotides read TGCAGTGCTCAACATGCACAGGGGGCCGAGCAGTACTTC. This codes for CSAQHAQGAEQYF.

The table lists this clonotype with many counts. The chain couples TRBV29-1 to TRBJ2-1; no definite D call. The CDR3 consists of 13 residues. Germline assignment: CDR1 SQVTM and CDR2 ANQGSEA. Trimming left V 4 bases short and J 1 base short, with 8 bases between. The CDR3 spells CSVGLGSYNEQFF. CDR3 nucleotide sequence: TGCAGCGTTGGATTGGGATCCTACAATGAGCAGTTCTTC.

This clonotype appeared a few times. The V gene is TRBV4-2, the J gene TRBJ1-6; TRBD1 aligns across 9 bases. CDR1 is LGHNA and CDR2 is YNFKEQ in the germline V gene. The CDR3 has 14 residues. V shed 2 bases and J 8 bases; nucleotides not matched to a gene: 1. CDR3: CASSQRDRDSPLHF. In DNA form, the CDR3 reads TGTGCCAGCAGCCAACGGGACAGGGATTCACCCCTCCACTTT.

In its sample, this clonotype was seen a few times. V gene TRBV20-1 combines with J gene TRBJ2-7; weak D call: TRBD2 (5 bases). With 0 bases removed from V and 3 bases from J, the gap between germline ends came to 12 bases. Germline values: CDR1 DFQATT, CDR2 SNEGSKA (reference sequence). CDR3 length equals 14 residues. CDR3 DNA sequence: TGCAGTGCTAGAGACCCCCGAAGCGGCTACGAGCAGTACTTC. It codes for CSARDPRSGYEQYF.

This chain joins TRBV20-1 and TRBJ2-2; D is uncertain. Looked up from germline, CDR1 is DFQATT and CDR2 is SNEGSKA (reference sequence). Deletions cut 0 bases from V and 6 bases from J, with 8 bases between. This CDR3 is built from 13 residues. CDR3 DNA: TGCAGTGCTAGAGATGGGCGCGCCGGGGAGCTGTTTTTT. This encodes CSARDGRAGELFF.

The chain recombines TRBV14 with TRBJ2-1, with TRBD2 matching 7 bases. The V and J ends lost 1 base and 8 bases, in that order; junction bases with no gene match: 8. Germline values: CDR1 SGHDN, CDR2 FVKESK. The CDR3 has 15 residues. The DNA for the CDR3 is TGTGCCAGCAGCCAAGGAAAACTAGCGATGGATGAGCAGTTCTTC. Protein sequence: CASSQGKLAMDEQFF.

This clonotype showed up many times. V and J are TRBV5-6 and TRBJ2-5; D gene uncertain. The germline V and J ends were trimmed by 2 bases and 4 bases, with 12 bases remaining between them. CDR1 and CDR2 from the germline V gene are SGHDT and YYEEEE. The CDR3 is made up of 14 amino acids. The CDR3: CASSLGQQAETQYF. The CDR3 nucleotides are TGTGCCAGCAGCTTAGGCCAACAAGCAGAGACCCAGTACTTC.

At least ten counts were recorded for this clonotype. The V call is TRBV7-6, the J call TRBJ2-5; 14 nucleotides match TRBD2. The V gene end was trimmed by 5 bases and the J gene end by 4 bases; junction bases not matched to a gene: 3. Germline V gene data show CDR1 as SGHVS and CDR2 as FNYEAQ. The length of the CDR3 is 15 residues. The DNA of the CDR3 is TGTGCCAGCAGCCAAGGACTAGCGGGAGGAGAGACCCAGTACTTC. Residues: CASSQGLAGGETQYF. Using reference TRBV7-6 and TRBJ2-5 for the parts outside the CDR3, the full variable domain is GAGVSQSPRYKVTKRGQDVALRCDPISGHVSLYWYRQALGQGPEFLTYFNYEAQQDKSGLPNDRFSAERPEGSISTLTIQRTEQRDSAMYRCASSQGLAGGETQYFGPGTRLLVL.

J is TRBJ2-7 and V is TRBV24-1; 9 bases are shared with TRBD1. V dropped 4 bases and J dropped 3; count of bases not matched to a gene: 9. This CDR3 spans 16 amino acids. Germline CDR1 and CDR2: KGHDR and SFDVKD. For the CDR3, the DNA is TGTGCCACCAGTGACCACCCGGGACAGGGAGGCTACGAGCAGTACTTC. It translates to CATSDHPGQGGYEQYF.

This chain links TRBV7-2 with TRBJ2-1; weak D call: TRBD1 (5 bases). Germline CDR1 reads SGHTA; CDR2 reads FQGNSA. Trimming pared 3 bases from V and 3 bases from J, leaving 12 bases between. The CDR3 contains 15 residues. The CDR3 DNA reads TGTGCCAGCAGCTTCTCCTTGGACAACTACAATGAGCAGTTCTTC. Translation: CASSFSLDNYNEQFF.